The 11 T cell receptor beta chains below were found in one sample sequenced in a study of early T cells in non-severe SARS-CoV-2 infection. MiXCR, applied by TCRdb to the 5' RACE reads, yields one record per CDR3 protein. The repertoire includes about 27,000 distinct CDR3 sequences, about 5% of them detected once, and around 1% sits in the top ten. Sequencing was performed on whole blood. Every receptor here comes from an adult who was a healthcare worker with PCR-confirmed SARS-CoV-2 infection or an uninfected control (not recorded which).

This clonotype was observed at least ten times. The V and J genes are TRBV10-3 and TRBJ2-3; D is ambiguous. V lost 5 bases, J lost 0 bases, and 6 bases lay in between. CDR1 and CDR2 from the germline V gene are ENHRY and SYGVKD. CDR3 length equals 13 residues. CDR3 nucleotide sequence: TGTGCCATCAGTACATCTAGCACAGATACGCAGTATTTT. It yields the protein CAISTSSTDTQYF.

This clonotype was detected many times. The chain carries TRBV12-3 or TRBV12-4 and TRBJ2-6; 10 bases map to TRBD1. This CDR3 comprises 17 residues. Trimming cost V 6 bases and J 2 bases; bases outside gene matches: 7. The CDR3 region has the DNA TGTGCCAGCAGACTAGGGGACAGGGGACCTGGGGCCAACGTCCTGACTTTC. Protein: CASRLGDRGPGANVLTF.

This sequence joins TRBV5-1 and TRBJ2-4; 8 positions agree with TRBD1. The V and J ends lost 5 bases and 8 bases, in that order; junction bases with no gene match: 6. CDR1 and CDR2 (germline): SGHRS, YFSETQ. The CDR3 sequence is 13 residues long. For the CDR3, the DNA is TGCGCCAGCAGGGTGGACAGGGTGGACATTCAGTACTTC. It encodes CASRVDRVDIQYF.

This clonotype was picked up many times. The V call is TRBV28, the J call TRBJ2-1, with 14 bases fitting TRBD2. This CDR3 has 16 residues. The germline CDR1 and CDR2 sequences are MDHEN and SYDVKM. The trim removed 5 bases at V and 4 bases at J, leaving 4 bases unmatched. CDR3 sequence (DNA): TGTGCCAGCAGTCCGGGGACTAGCGGGAGATACAATGAGCAGTTCTTC. Its protein is CASSPGTSGRYNEQFF.

Here the CDR3 reads CASSPRGDYEQYF. In DNA, the CDR3 is TGCGCCAGCAGCCCGAGGGGGGACTACGAGCAGTACTTC. The V call is TRBV5-1, the J call TRBJ2-7; the D gene could be TRBD1 or TRBD2 (6 bases each). Looked up from germline, CDR1 is SGHRS and CDR2 is YFSETQ. This CDR3 is built from 13 residues. V lost 4 bases and J 3 bases, leaving 11 bases between the germline ends.

The V call is TRBV7-6, the J call TRBJ2-1; D unclear. The CDR3 loop spans 12 amino acids. Germline-derived CDR1 and CDR2 are SGHVS and FNYEAQ. The V gene lost 1 base and the J gene lost 11 bases, with 9 bases spanning the gap. CDR3 protein: CASSLGSGKQFF. In nucleotides, the CDR3 is TGTGCCAGCAGCTTAGGATCTGGGAAGCAGTTCTTC. Full variable domain (remainder filled in from reference TRBV7-6 and TRBJ2-1): GAGVSQSPRYKVTKRGQDVALRCDPISGHVSLYWYRQALGQGPEFLTYFNYEAQQDKSGLPNDRFSAERPEGSISTLTIQRTEQRDSAMYRCASSLGSGKQFFGPGTRLTVL.

This clonotype has a count of ten or more. The V and J genes are TRBV24-1 and TRBJ2-5; D is uncertain. The CDR3 spans 13 residues. Trimming took off 4 bases at V and 4 bases at J, with 9 bases between the two ends. Germline CDR1 reads KGHDR; CDR2 reads SFDVKD. CDR3 DNA sequence: TGTGCCACCAGTGACCGGTGGGGAGAGACCCAGTACTTC. Its translation: CATSDRWGETQYF.

There are many counts of this clonotype. This chain's CDR3 is CASSLLALGNEQFF. In DNA form, the CDR3 reads TGTGCCAGCAGTTTGCTAGCCTTAGGGAATGAGCAGTTCTTC. J is TRBJ2-1 and V is TRBV28; TRBD2 is a possible D gene (5 bases). Germline V gene data show CDR1 as MDHEN and CDR2 as SYDVKM. The CDR3 is made up of 14 amino acids. V was pared by 3 bases and J by 7 bases, with 13 bases between.

This clonotype was counted between two and nine times. The genes are TRBV14 and TRBJ1-3, with D unresolved. Germline V lookup: CDR1 SGHDN, CDR2 FVKESK. The V and J ends lost 4 bases and 1 base respectively, with 17 bases between them. The CDR3 totals 17 residues. The CDR3 nucleotides are TGTGCCAGCAGCCCCACCAGCGGTCTAGGGTCTGGAAACACCATATATTTT. Translated, it gives CASSPTSGLGSGNTIYF.

This clonotype was recorded at least ten times. V usage is TRBV6-1 and J usage is TRBJ1-1; D is unresolved. CDR1 and CDR2 (germline): MNHNS, SASEGT. The CDR3 is 13 amino acids. In DNA, the CDR3 is TGTGCTTCACGAGGGATACTGAACACTGAAGCTTTCTTT. This translates into CASRGILNTEAFF.

The chain uses TRBV7-9 and TRBJ2-1; TRBD2 aligns across 8 bases. The ends lost 4 bases at V and 8 bases at J; junction bases unmatched: 7. Germline-derived CDR1 and CDR2 are SEHNR and FQNEAQ (reference sequence). CDR3 length: 14 residues. The CDR3 coding sequence is TGTGCCAGCAGCTCTGGGCGGGAGGTATATGAGCAGTTCTTC. This encodes CASSSGREVYEQFF.